This TCR beta chain originates from a study of blood T cell repertoires in COVID-19. Study details: The analysed material was cDNA or gDNA that came from T cells, B-cell-depleted T cells, or PBMCs.

The protocol was immunoSEQ multiplex PCR, while the TCRdb copy is restricted to in-frame clones and leaves out a portion. The data show tens of thousands of clones, 83% seen once. The CDR3 totals 12 residues. The V gene lost 4 bases and the J gene lost 4 bases, with 7 bases spanning the gap. CDR1 is LGHDT, CDR2 YNNKEL, per germline (reference sequence). Sequenced: peripheral blood. J is TRBJ1-1 and V is TRBV3-1 (or the pseudogene TRBV3-2); a possible D gene is TRBD1 (5 bases). The TCR was taken from a man older than 75 with acute or convalescent COVID-19. The CDR3 region has the DNA TGTGCCAGCAGCCCAGGGTTCACTGAAGCTTTCTTT. Translating it yields CASSPGFTEAFF.